This T cell receptor (beta chain) was captured by sequencing in a study of identical twins. General study results and limits: The models gave estimates that fell short of the out-of-frame TCR alpha sharing seen in monozygotic twins. Zero-insertion analyses could be partly confounded by invariant MAIT and iNKT cells. Low generation probability was overrepresented in out-of-frame alpha sequences shared by twins.

Germline V gene sequence: CDR1 SGHRS, CDR2 YFSETQ. CDR3 length: 13 amino acids. Deletions cut 10 bases from V and 5 bases from J, with 19 bases between. The table lists this clonotype with a few counts. The antigen remains undetermined. TCRdb re-called the 5' RACE reads through MiXCR, storing one row per CDR3 protein. The sample lists 1.5 million to 2 million distinct CDR3 sequences; roughly 35% were seen once. Sequences were obtained from cord blood. The rearrangement links TRBV5-1 to TRBJ2-7; TRBD2 is a possible D gene (6 bases). This receptor was identified in a newborn girl in good health. CDR3 nucleotides: TGCGCCGGCACTAGCAGGTTACCAGACGAGCAGTACTTC. This codes for CAGTSRLPDEQYF.